These 4 T cell receptor beta chains originate from one sample sequenced in a study of shared clonotypes between healthy human individuals. TCRdb keeps only in-frame clones here, not all; method: immunoSEQ multiplex PCR. The sample consists of around 2,000,000 clones, about 92% of them appearing once. Positive CCR7 selection of CD45RO-negative cells yielded the naive CD8 cells, and terminally differentiated effector memory CD45RA+ cells were excluded. Input material: naive CD8+ T cells from PBMCs. The receptor source for this set is a man aged 18 to 35 in good health. Some clones in this sample may be carry-over from other donors' samples.

The chain has TRBV9 and TRBJ1-2; possibly TRBD1 for D (5 bases). Between the trimmed V and J ends, which lost 1 base and 8 bases, there was a span of 9 bases. From germline, CDR1 is SGDLS and CDR2 YYNGEE. CDR3 length equals 12 residues. The CDR3 nucleotides are TGTGCCAGCAGCGTACTTTGGGGCGGCTACACCTTC. It yields the protein CASSVLWGGYTF.

J is TRBJ2-7 and V is TRBV15; a weak D match, TRBD2 (6 bases). This CDR3 spans 14 amino acids. The germline V gene has CDR1 LNHNV and CDR2 YYDKDF (reference sequence). Trimming shortened V by 3 bases and J by 2 bases, and 11 bases separated the two germline ends. For the CDR3, the DNA is TGTGCCACCAGCAGTAGTAGCGGAGCCTACGAGCAGTACTTC. Translation gives CATSSSSGAYEQYF.

Worth noting for this clone: Compared with germline, one end of the junction differs, possibly owing to a read error. CDR3 bases: TGTGCCACCCGGGGGGCGTCCATCCAAGAGGCCCAGTACTTC. Amino acid sequence: CATRGASIQEAQYF. This chain connects TRBV15 to TRBJ2-5, with D possibly matching TRBD2 (7 bases). This CDR3 spans 14 amino acids. In germline, CDR1 is LNHNV, CDR2 YYDKDF (reference sequence).

The chain recombines TRBV29-1 with TRBJ1-1; D unresolved. V lost 0 bases and J 0 bases, leaving 8 bases between the germline ends. The germline CDR1 and CDR2 sequences are SQVTM and ANQGSEA. The CDR3 runs 14 residues. The CDR3 here is CSVEEGALNTEAFF. CDR3 nucleotides: TGCAGCGTTGAAGAAGGAGCGCTGAACACTGAAGCTTTCTTT.